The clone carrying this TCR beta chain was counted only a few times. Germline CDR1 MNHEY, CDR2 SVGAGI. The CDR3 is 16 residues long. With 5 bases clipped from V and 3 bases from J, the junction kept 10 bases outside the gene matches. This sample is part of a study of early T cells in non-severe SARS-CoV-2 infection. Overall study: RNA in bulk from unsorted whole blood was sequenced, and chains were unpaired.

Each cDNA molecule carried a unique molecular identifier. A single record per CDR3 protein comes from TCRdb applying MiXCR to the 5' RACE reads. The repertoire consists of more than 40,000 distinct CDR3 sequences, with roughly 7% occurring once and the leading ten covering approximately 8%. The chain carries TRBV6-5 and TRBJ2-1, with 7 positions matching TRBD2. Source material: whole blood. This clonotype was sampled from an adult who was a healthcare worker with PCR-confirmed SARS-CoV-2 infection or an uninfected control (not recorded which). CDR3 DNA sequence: TGTGCCAGCAGTAAGCCTCTAGCGGACTTCTACAATGAGCAGTTCTTC. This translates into CASSKPLADFYNEQFF.